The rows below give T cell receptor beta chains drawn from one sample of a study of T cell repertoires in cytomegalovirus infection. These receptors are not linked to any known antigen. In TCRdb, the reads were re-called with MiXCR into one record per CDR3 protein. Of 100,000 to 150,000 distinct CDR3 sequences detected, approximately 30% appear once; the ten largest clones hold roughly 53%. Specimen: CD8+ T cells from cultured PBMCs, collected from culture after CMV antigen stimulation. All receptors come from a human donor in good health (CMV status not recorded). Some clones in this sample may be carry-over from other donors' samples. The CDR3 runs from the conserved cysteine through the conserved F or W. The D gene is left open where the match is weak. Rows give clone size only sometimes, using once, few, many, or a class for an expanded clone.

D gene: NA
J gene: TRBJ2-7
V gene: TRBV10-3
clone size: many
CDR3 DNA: TGTGCCTCTACGGAGACAGAAACCTACGAGCAGTACTTC
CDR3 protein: CASTETETYEQYF

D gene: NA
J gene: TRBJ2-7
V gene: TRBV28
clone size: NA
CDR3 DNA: TGTGCCAGCAAAACCCTCCGGGGCCCCTACGAGCAGTACTTC
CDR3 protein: CASKTLRGPYEQYF

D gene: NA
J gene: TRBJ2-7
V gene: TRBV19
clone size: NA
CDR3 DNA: TGTGCCAGTAAACCGAGATGGCGGGGTACCTACGAGCAGTACTTC
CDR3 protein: CASKPRWRGTYEQYF

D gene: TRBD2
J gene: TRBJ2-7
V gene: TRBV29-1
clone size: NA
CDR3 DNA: TGCAGCGTTGAAGAAAGCGGGGTCGAGCAGTACTTC
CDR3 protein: CSVEESGVEQYF

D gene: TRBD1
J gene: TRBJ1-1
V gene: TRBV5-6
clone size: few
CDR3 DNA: TGTGCCAGCAGCCTTGGGACAGGGCTTGAAGCTTTCTTT
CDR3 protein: CASSLGTGLEAFF

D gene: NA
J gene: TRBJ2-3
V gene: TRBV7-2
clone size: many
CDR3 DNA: TGTGCCAGCAGCCTAATTAGCGCGGATACGCAGTATTTT
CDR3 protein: CASSLISADTQYF

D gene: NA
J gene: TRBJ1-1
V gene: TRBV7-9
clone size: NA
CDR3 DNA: TGTGCCAGCAGCTTAGACAGGGATACACCCCCCCAAGCTTTCTTT
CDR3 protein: CASSLDRDTPPQAFF

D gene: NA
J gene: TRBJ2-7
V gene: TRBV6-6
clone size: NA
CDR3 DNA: TGTGCCAGCAGTTACTCGAAAGTGGGGGAGCAGTACTTC
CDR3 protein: CASSYSKVGEQYF

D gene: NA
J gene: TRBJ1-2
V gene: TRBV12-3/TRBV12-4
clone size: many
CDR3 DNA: TGTGCCAGCAGTCGGACAGTAAACTATGGCTACACCTTC
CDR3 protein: CASSRTVNYGYTF

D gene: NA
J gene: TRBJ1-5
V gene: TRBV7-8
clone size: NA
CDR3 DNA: TGTGCCAGCAGCTCAGACTTACAAGGCAATCAGCCCCAGCATTTT
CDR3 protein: CASSSDLQGNQPQHF

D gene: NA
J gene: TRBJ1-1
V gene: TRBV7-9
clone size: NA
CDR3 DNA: TGTGCCAGCAGCTCGCCTAGGGGCAGGGCCACTGAAGCTTTCTTT
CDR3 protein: CASSSPRGRATEAFF

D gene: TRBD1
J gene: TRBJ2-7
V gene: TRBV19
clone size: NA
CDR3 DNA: TGTGCCAGTAGCCTCGGACAGGGACACGACGAGCAGTACTTC
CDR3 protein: CASSLGQGHDEQYF

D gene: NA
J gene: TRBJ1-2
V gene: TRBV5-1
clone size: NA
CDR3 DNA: TGCGCCAGCAGCCCGGGCTGGGACTACTATGGCTACACCTTC
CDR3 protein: CASSPGWDYYGYTF

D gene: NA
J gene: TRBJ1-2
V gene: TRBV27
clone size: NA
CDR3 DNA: TGTGCCAGCAGTCTGACAGTCGGCTATGGCTACACCTTC
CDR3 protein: CASSLTVGYGYTF

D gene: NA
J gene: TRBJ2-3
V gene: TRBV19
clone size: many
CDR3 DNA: TGTGCCAGTAGTATAGTCGCTACCGGCACAGATACGCAGTATTTT
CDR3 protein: CASSIVATGTDTQYF

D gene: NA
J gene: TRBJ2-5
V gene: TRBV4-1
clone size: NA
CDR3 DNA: TGCGCCAGCAGCCAAGGTTTGGCGGAGACCCAGTACTTC
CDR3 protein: CASSQGLAETQYF

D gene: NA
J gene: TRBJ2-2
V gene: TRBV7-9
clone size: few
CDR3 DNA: TGTGCCAGCAGCTTCCCGGTGACAACGGCGAACACCGGGGAGCTGTTTTTT
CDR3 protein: CASSFPVTTANTGELFF

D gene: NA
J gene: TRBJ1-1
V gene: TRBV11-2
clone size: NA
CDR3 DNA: TGTGCCAGCAGCTTAGCGGGCGTAGGGAACACTGAAGCTTTCTTT
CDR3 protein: CASSLAGVGNTEAFF

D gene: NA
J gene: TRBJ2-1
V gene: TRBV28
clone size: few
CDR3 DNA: TGTGCCAGCGGCTCCGGGACGCGAAGGAGTGAGCAGTTCTTC
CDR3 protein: CASGSGTRRSEQFF

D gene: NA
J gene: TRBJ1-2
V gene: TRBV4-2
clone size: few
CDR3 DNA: TGTGCCAGCGGTAACTATGGCTACACCTTC
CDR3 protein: CASGNYGYTF

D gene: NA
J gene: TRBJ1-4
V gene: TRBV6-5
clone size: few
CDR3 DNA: TGTGCCAGCAGTTACTCGACCAGGGTTTGGCACTTTGGTGAAAAACTGTTTTTT
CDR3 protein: CASSYSTRVWHFGEKLFF

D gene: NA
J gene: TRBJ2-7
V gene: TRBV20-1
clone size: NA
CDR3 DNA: TGCAGTGCTAGATCGGGACTTGGACGCTACGAGCAGTACTTC
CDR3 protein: CSARSGLGRYEQYF

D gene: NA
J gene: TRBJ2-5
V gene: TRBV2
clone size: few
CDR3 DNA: TGTGCCAGCAGTGTCAAGGACAACCTCCAAGAGACCCAGTACTTC
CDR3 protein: CASSVKDNLQETQYF

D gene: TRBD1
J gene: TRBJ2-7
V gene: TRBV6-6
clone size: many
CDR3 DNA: TGTGCCAGCAGGGTCGACAGGGGGGGATTCTACGAGCAGTACTTC
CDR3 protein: CASRVDRGGFYEQYF

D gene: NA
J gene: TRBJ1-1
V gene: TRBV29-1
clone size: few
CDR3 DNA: TGCAGCGTTATATTTGGGACTTCAGGGACTGAAGCTTTCTTT
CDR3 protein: CSVIFGTSGTEAFF

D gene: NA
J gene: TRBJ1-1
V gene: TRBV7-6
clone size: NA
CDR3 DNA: TGTGCCAGCAGCTTAGCGAGTGTGCTGAACACTGAAGCTTTCTTT
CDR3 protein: CASSLASVLNTEAFF

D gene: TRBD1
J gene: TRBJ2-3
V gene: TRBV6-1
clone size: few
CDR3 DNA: TGTGCCAGCGGACAGGGGTTCGCAGATACGCAGTATTTT
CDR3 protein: CASGQGFADTQYF

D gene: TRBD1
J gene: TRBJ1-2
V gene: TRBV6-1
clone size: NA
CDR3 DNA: TGTGCCAGCAGTCCCGGGACAGGGTTTAGGTATGGCTACACCTTC
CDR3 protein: CASSPGTGFRYGYTF

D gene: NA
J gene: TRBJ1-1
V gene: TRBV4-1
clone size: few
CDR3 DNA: TGCGCCAGCAGCCAAGAGTCCGGAGTGATGAACACTGAAGCTTTCTTT
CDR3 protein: CASSQESGVMNTEAFF